Described below is a single TCR beta chain sequence and its context. What it binds is not known. Method: immunoSEQ multiplex PCR; TCRdb's copy keeps in-frame clones and lacks some. This table holds 5,800 or so clones, 50% to 80% found once. Germline values: CDR1 LGHNA, CDR2 YSLEER. After removal of 0 bases from V and 0 bases from J, the junction contained 12 bases not matched to a gene. The CDR3 is 20 residues long. The data stem from a study of CD8 T cell repertoires and HIV-1 epitope variants. Study at large: The baseline condition was 1M T cells left uncultured.

Study outcomes and limitations: About 10 antigen-specific TCR beta clonotypes were found; five or six seemed cross-reactive to variants. Beta chains alone show antigen proliferation, not cytokine profile or function.

This TCR came from a male donor with HIV. The V call is TRBV4-3, the J call TRBJ2-2, with 8 positions matching TRBD2. Sequenced: cultured CD8+ T cells derived from PBMCs. CDR3 loop: CASSQDGVAGGVSNTGELFF. CDR3 nucleotide sequence: TGCGCCAGCAGCCAAGACGGGGTGGCGGGGGGAGTCTCGAACACCGGGGAGCTGTTTTTT.